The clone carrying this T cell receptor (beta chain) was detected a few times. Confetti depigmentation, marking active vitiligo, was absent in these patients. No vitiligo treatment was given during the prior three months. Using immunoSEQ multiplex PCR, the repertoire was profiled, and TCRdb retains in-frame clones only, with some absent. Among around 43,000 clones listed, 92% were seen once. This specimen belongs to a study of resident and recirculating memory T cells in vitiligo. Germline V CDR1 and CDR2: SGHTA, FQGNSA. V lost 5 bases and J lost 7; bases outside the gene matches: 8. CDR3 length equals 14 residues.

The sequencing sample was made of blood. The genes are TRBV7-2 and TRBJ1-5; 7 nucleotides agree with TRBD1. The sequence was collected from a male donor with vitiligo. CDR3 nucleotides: TGTGCCAGCAGCCTCTACAGGGGTCAACAGCCCCAGCATTTT. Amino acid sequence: CASSLYRGQQPQHF.